The source of this T cell receptor (beta chain) is a study of CD8+CD57+ T cells in acquired aplastic anemia. Trimming took off 6 bases at V and 0 bases at J, with 15 bases between the two ends. CDR3 length: 16 amino acids. The germline V gene has CDR1 MGHRA and CDR2 YSYEKL. Genomic DNA served as template for TCR beta VDJ and CDR3 profiling. TCRdb fed the reads into MiXCR, producing one record per CDR3 protein. The table has 150,000 to 200,000 distinct CDR3 sequences, 45% to 50% seen once. Sequencing used sorted CD4+, CD8+, or CD8+CD57+ T cells (not recorded which) from PBMCs. The TCR was taken from a human donor in good health. The rearrangement joins TRBV4-1 to TRBJ2-1; a weak D match, TRBD1 (6 bases). The CDR3 reads CASRTAVGGSYNEQFF. The DNA of the CDR3 is TGCGCCAGCAGGACCGCGGTAGGGGGCTCCTACAATGAGCAGTTCTTC.